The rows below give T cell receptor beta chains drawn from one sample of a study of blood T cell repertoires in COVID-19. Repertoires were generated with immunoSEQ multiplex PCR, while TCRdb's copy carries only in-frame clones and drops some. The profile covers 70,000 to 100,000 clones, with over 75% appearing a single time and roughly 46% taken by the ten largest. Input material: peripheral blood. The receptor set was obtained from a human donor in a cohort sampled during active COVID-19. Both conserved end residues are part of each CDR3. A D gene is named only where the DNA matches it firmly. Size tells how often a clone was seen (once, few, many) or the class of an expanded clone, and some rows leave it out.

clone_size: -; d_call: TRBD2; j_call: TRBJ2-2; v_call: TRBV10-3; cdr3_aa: CAISGGLAGTMDGELFF; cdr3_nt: TGTGCCATCAGTGGGGGTCTAGCGGGCACCATGGACGGGGAGCTGTTTTTT
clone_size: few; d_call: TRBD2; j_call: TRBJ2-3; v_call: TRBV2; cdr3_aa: CASRPLAGDAGDTQYF; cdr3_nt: TGTGCCAGCAGACCATTAGCGGGAGATGCGGGAGATACGCAGTATTTT
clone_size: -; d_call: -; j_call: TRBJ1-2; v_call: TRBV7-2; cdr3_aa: CASSLDRRNYGYTF; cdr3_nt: TGTGCCAGCAGCTTAGATAGGAGAAACTATGGCTACACCTTC
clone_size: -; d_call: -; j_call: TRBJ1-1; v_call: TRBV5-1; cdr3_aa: CASSFGVPNTEAFF; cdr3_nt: TGCGCCAGCAGCTTCGGAGTACCGAACACTGAAGCTTTCTTT
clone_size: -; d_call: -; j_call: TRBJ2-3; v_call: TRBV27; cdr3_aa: CASTEIRGSGDTQYF; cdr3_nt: TGTGCCAGCACCGAAATTCGGGGGAGCGGGGATACGCAGTATTTT
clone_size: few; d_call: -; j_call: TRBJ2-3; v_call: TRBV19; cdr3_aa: CASSTTRVRVDTQYF; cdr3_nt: TGTGCCAGTAGTACGACTAGAGTACGGGTAGATACGCAGTATTTT
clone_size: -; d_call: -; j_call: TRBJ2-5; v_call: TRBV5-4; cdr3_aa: CASSLVGLGTQYF; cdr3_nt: TGTGCCAGCAGCTTGGTGGGACTCGGGACCCAGTACTTC
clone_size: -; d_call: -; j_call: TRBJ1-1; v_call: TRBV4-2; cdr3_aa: CASSQNPTGNTEAFF; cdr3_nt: TGTGCCAGCAGCCAAAACCCGACGGGGAACACTGAAGCTTTCTTT
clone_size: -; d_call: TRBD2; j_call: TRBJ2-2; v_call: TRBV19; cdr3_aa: CASSIVSGLAGATGTGELFF; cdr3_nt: TGTGCCAGTAGTATAGTTTCTGGACTAGCGGGGGCCACCGGCACCGGGGAGCTGTTTTTT
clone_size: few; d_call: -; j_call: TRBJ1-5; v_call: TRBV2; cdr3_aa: CASSRGSNQPQHF; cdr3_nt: TGTGCCAGCAGCCGGGGATCTAATCAGCCCCAGCATTTT
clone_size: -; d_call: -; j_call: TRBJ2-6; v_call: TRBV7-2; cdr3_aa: CASSLTNNANVLTF; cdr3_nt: TGTGCCAGCAGCTTAACCAACAATGCCAACGTCCTGACTTTC
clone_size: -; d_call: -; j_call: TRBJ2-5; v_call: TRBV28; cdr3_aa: CASSLSGEETQYF; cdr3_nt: TGTGCCAGCAGTTTATCGGGGGAGGAGACCCAGTACTTC
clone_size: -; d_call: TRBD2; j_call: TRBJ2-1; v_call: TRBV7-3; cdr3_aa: CASSAGLAGGYNEQFF; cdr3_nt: TGTGCCAGCAGCGCAGGACTAGCGGGAGGGTACAATGAGCAGTTCTTC
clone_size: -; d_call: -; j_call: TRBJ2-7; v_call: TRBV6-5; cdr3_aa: CASSSGDGVYEQYF; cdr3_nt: TGTGCCAGCAGTTCAGGGGACGGGGTCTACGAGCAGTACTTC
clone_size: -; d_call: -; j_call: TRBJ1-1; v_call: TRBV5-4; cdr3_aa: CASSPGGGSLAEAFF; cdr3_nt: TGTGCCAGCAGCCCCGGTGGGGGGTCACTCGCTGAAGCTTTCTTT
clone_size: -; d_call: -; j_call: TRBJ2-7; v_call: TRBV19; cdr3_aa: CASRGGNEQYF; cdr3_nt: TGTGCCAGTAGAGGGGGTAACGAGCAGTACTTC
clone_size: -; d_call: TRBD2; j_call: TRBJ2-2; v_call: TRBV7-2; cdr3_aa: CASSRIGTSLVELFF; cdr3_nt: TGTGCCAGCAGCCGCATAGGGACTAGCCTTGTGGAGCTGTTTTTT
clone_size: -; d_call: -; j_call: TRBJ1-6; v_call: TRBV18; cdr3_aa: CASSPTQNNSPLHF; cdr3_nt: TGTGCCAGCTCACCAACGCAGAACAATTCACCCCTCCACTTT
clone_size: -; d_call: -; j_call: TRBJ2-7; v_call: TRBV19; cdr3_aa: CASSRPENYEQYF; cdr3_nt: TGTGCCAGTAGTCGCCCCGAGAACTACGAGCAGTACTTC
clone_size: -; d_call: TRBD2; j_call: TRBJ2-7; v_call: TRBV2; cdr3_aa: CASTPRTSGSGEQYF; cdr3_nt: TGTGCCAGCACCCCTAGGACTAGCGGGAGCGGAGAGCAGTACTTC
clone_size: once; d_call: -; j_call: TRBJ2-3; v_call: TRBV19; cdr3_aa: CASSRLGESTDTQYF; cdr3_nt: TGTGCCAGTAGTAGACTCGGGGAAAGCACAGATACGCAGTATTTT
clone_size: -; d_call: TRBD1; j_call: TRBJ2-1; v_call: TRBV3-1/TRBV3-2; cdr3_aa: CASSLRQGGSYNEQFF; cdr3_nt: TGTGCCAGCAGCCTCCGACAGGGGGGATCCTACAATGAGCAGTTCTTC
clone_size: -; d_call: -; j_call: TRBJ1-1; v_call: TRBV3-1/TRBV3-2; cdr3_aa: CASSQYGRKAFF; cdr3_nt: TGTGCCAGCAGCCAATACGGGAGAAAAGCTTTCTTT
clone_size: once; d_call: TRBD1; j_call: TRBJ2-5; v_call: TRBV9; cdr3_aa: CASSPGTGTGQETQYF; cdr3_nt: TGTGCCAGCAGCCCTGGGACAGGGACAGGTCAAGAGACCCAGTACTTC
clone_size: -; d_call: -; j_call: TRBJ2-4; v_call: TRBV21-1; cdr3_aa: CASSKEFVCQAENIQYF; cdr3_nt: TGTGCCAGCAGCAAAGAGTTCGTTTGCCAGGCAGAAAACATTCAGTACTTC
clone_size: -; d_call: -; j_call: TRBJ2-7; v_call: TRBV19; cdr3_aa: CASSPQGYEQYF; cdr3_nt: TGTGCCAGTAGTCCGCAGGGATACGAGCAGTACTTC
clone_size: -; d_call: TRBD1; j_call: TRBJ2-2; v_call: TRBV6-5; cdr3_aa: CASSYPGTGNTGELFF; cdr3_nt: TGTGCCAGCAGTTACCCCGGGACAGGGAACACCGGGGAGCTGTTTTTT